This TCR beta chain was obtained from a study of cytomegalovirus exposure and HLA in healthy donors. The PCR used 60 Vbeta and 13 Jbeta primers. Sequencing used immunoSEQ multiplex PCR; TCRdb keeps in-frame clones, though not all of them. Altogether under 40,000 clones are present, 75% to 90% being singletons, with the ten largest covering around 6%. The CDR3 runs to 17 residues. Germline V gene data show CDR1 as MDHEN and CDR2 as SYDVKM. With V trimmed by 4 bases and J by 0 bases, 12 bases remained unmatched. The sequenced sample was PBMCs. V is TRBV28 and J is TRBJ2-7; 7 bases are shared with TRBD1. This receptor was obtained from a male donor in good health and CMV-seronegative. The CDR3 DNA reads as TGTGCCAGCAGTTCAAGCGGACCGTGGGACAGCTCCTACGAGCAGTACTTC. Translation: CASSSSGPWDSSYEQYF.